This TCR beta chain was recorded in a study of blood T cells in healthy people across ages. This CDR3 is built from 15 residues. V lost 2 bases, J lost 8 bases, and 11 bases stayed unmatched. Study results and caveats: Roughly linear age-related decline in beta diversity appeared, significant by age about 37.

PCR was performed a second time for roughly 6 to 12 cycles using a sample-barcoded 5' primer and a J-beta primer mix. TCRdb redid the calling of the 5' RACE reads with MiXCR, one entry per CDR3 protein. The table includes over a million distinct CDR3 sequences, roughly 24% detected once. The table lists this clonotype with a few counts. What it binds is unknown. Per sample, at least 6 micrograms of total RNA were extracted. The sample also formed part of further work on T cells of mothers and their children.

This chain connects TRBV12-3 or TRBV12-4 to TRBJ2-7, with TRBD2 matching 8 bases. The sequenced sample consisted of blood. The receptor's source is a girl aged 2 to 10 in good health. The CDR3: CASSLRASGSPQQYF. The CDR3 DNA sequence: TGTGCCAGCAGTTTAAGGGCTAGCGGGTCCCCGCAGCAGTACTTC.